This TCR beta chain is drawn from a study of T cell repertoires in cytomegalovirus infection. The overall study: Public TCR beta signatures marked donors with CMV infection and the matching HLA.

The study's findings and limits: Individuals carrying CMV plus the relevant HLA were identified by cumulative frequency of public TCR beta families. There were HLA-C-restricted CMV-specific TCR beta clonotypes dominating the ex vivo response.

TCRdb redid the calling of the reads with MiXCR, one entry per CDR3 protein. Altogether around 340,000 distinct CDR3 sequences are present, 25% to 35% being singletons, with the ten largest covering about 20%. Points on this clonotype: Its antigen is unknown.

V lost 5 bases, J lost 6 bases, and 16 bases lay in between. Germline V gives CDR1 SEHNR, CDR2 FQNEAQ (reference sequence). The CDR3 extends over 14 amino acids. This specimen was cultured PBMCs, taken from culture after CMV antigen stimulation. This TCR derives from a human donor in good health (CMV status not recorded). Some clones in this sample may be carry-over from other donors' samples. The rearrangement links TRBV7-9 to TRBJ1-2; the D is unclear. The CDR3 coding sequence is TGTGCCAGCAGCCCCCCCCCCCAAATTGATGGCTACACCTTC. Protein product: CASSPPPQIDGYTF.